One and the same sample provided the 6 T cell receptor beta chains below, sequenced in a study of blood T cell repertoires in COVID-19. TCRdb's copy holds only in-frame clones and misses some; the assay was immunoSEQ multiplex PCR. The sample comprises 200,000 to 300,000 clones, roughly 88% of which are singletons, and 2% to 2.5% rests with the top ten. The source material was peripheral blood. The receptors derive from a man in his forties who had recovered from COVID-19.

This chain joins TRBV6-5 and TRBJ2-5; 9 nucleotides line up with TRBD1. The germline CDR1 and CDR2 sequences are MNHEY and SVGAGI. Trimming cost V 5 bases and J 5 bases; bases outside gene matches: 9. CDR3 length: 15 residues. CDR3 in amino acids: CASSTSQGAAETQYF. The CDR3 DNA is TGTGCCAGCAGTACTTCACAGGGGGCAGCGGAGACCCAGTACTTC.

The chain employs TRBV27 and TRBJ1-5, with 8 bases matching TRBD1. Per germline, CDR1 MNHEY and CDR2 SMNVEV (reference sequence). This CDR3 is built from 15 residues. The trim removed 4 bases at V and 6 bases at J, leaving 8 bases unmatched. The CDR3 DNA is TGTGCCAGCAGTTCGAGACAGGGGACGGTTCAGCCCCAGCATTTT. Encoded protein: CASSSRQGTVQPQHF.

V and J are TRBV19 and TRBJ1-3; 8 bases map to TRBD1. With V trimmed by 4 bases and J by 4 bases, 3 bases remained unmatched. The CDR3 extends over 14 amino acids. Germline assignment: CDR1 LNHDA and CDR2 SQIVND (reference sequence). CDR3 in amino acids: CASSSQGAGNTIYF. The CDR3 coding sequence is TGTGCCAGTAGTAGCCAGGGGGCAGGAAACACCATATATTTT.

The rearrangement uses TRBV9 and TRBJ1-3; 7 bases are shared with TRBD1. The CDR3 is 15 residues long. CDR1 is SGDLS, CDR2 YYNGEE, per germline. J lost 0 bases, V lost 0 bases, and 0 bases had no gene match. The DNA of the CDR3 is TGTGCCAGCAGCGTAGGGGACAGCTCTGGAAACACCATATATTTT. Its protein is CASSVGDSSGNTIYF.

The chain carries TRBV5-1 and TRBJ1-2, with D perhaps TRBD1 (5 bases). The CDR3 is 15 residues long. V gave up 3 bases and J gave up 2 bases, with 14 bases separating them. Germline assignment: CDR1 SGHRS and CDR2 YFSETQ. CDR3 loop: CASSYTPTENYGYTF. The CDR3 region has the DNA TGCGCCAGCAGCTATACACCGACAGAGAACTATGGCTACACCTTC.

V and J are TRBV28 and TRBJ2-4; 7 bases agree with TRBD1. This CDR3 has 15 residues. V lost 3 bases to trimming and J lost 0 bases; unmatched junction nucleotides: 2. CDR1 and CDR2 from the germline V gene are MDHEN and SYDVKM. Here the CDR3 reads CASSLGQLAKNIQYF. The CDR3 DNA reads TGTGCCAGCAGTTTGGGACAGCTAGCCAAAAACATTCAGTACTTC. The whole variable domain, remainder taken from reference TRBV28 and TRBJ2-4, is DVKVTQSSRYLVKRTGEKVFLECVQDMDHENMFWYRQDPGLGLRLIYFSYDVKMKEKGDIPEGYSVSREKKERFSLILESASTNQTSMYLCASSLGQLAKNIQYFGAGTRLSVL.